Shown below are 18 T cell receptor beta chains from a single sample sequenced in a study of Ad26.COV2.S vaccination and SARS-CoV-2 variants. As to treatment: about 20 received Ad26.COV2.S at low or high dose, single or two shots; 5 received placebo; per-sample allocation not given. Collection of samples fell on day 63 after the first vaccine or placebo injection. The table came from immunoSEQ multiplex PCR; TCRdb's copy has only in-frame clones and leaves some out. In the table there are roughly 380,000 clones, around 87% of which are singletons. The sample in question was peripheral blood, obtained in a trial of Ad26.COV2.S vaccine versus placebo. The receptors were sampled from a person aged 18-65 years who received the Ad26.COV2.S COVID-19 vaccine or a placebo.

The chain joins TRBV6-5 to TRBJ2-7; 9 nucleotides match TRBD1. This CDR3 comprises 14 residues. Germline-derived CDR1 and CDR2 are MNHEY and SVGAGI. V trimming: 6 bases; J trimming: 2 bases; junction bases outside the gene matches: 5. In DNA, the CDR3 is TGTGCCAGCAGGGGACAGGGCCGGACCTACGAGCAGTACTTC. Translating gives CASRGQGRTYEQYF.

This clone appeared a single time. This chain uses TRBV2 with TRBJ2-7, with 10 positions matching TRBD1. V dropped 6 bases and J dropped 4; count of bases not matched to a gene: 6. CDR1 SNHLY and CDR2 FYNNEI come from the germline V gene. CDR3 length: 14 residues. CDR3: CASRGDRGRYEQYF. The CDR3 DNA is TGTGCCAGCAGGGGGGACAGGGGAAGGTACGAGCAGTACTTC.

V and J are TRBV19 and TRBJ1-1; D may be TRBD1 (6 bases). Germline V lookup: CDR1 LNHDA, CDR2 SQIVND (reference sequence). Trimming cost V 4 bases and J 2 bases, with 11 bases left between them. The CDR3 consists of 14 residues. The CDR3 here is CASSTETGNTEAFF. The CDR3 coding sequence is TGTGCCAGTAGTACCGAGACAGGCAACACTGAAGCTTTCTTT.

The chain carries TRBV7-9 and TRBJ2-7; 7 nucleotides line up with TRBD1. V was clipped by 1 base and J by 5 bases; unmatched bases: 5. The CDR3 extends over 14 amino acids. CDR1 and CDR2 (germline): SEHNR, FQNEAQ (reference sequence). DNA of the CDR3: TGTGCCAGCAGCTTAGGACAGGGTCGCGACGAGCAGTACTTC. Its translation is CASSLGQGRDEQYF.

The V and J genes are TRBV5-1 and TRBJ1-1; D gene uncertain. There are 13 residues in the CDR3. CDR1 SGHRS and CDR2 YFSETQ come from the germline V gene. V was trimmed by 0 bases and J by 11 bases, leaving 14 bases between them. The CDR3 loop reads CASSLDGERYAFF. CDR3 in DNA: TGCGCCAGCAGCTTGGACGGGGAGCGATATGCTTTCTTT. The whole variable domain, remainder taken from reference TRBV5-1 and TRBJ1-1, is KAGVTQTPRYLIKTRGQQVTLSCSPISGHRSVSWYQQTPGQGLQFLFEYFSETQRNKGNFPGRFSGRQFSNSRSEMNVSTLELGDSALYLCASSLDGERYAFFGQGTRLTVV.

The CDR3: CATSKASGSNTGELFF. The CDR3 DNA sequence: TGTGCCACCAGCAAAGCTAGCGGGTCGAACACCGGGGAGCTGTTTTTT. The V call is TRBV15, the J call TRBJ2-2; 8 bases map to TRBD2. Trimming cost V 4 bases and J 0 bases; bases outside gene matches: 4. This CDR3 contains 16 residues. The germline CDR1 and CDR2 sequences are LNHNV and YYDKDF (reference sequence).

CDR3 coding DNA: TGTGCCAGCAGCCTACCGGGACAGGGCTCCTACGAGCAGTACTTC. It specifies CASSLPGQGSYEQYF. The gene calls are TRBV14 and TRBJ2-7; 9 bases match TRBD1. Germline trimming cut 4 bases from V and 0 bases from J; bases unmatched to any gene: 4. The CDR3 is made up of 15 amino acids. Germline assignment: CDR1 SGHDN and CDR2 FVKESK.

The rearrangement uses TRBV9 and TRBJ1-1; D is ambiguous. This CDR3 region has 13 residues. Germline V gene data show CDR1 as SGDLS and CDR2 as YYNGEE. V lost 0 bases and J 7 bases, leaving 10 bases between the germline ends. Written as DNA, the CDR3 is TGTGCCAGCAGCGTAGTAAGTGGCGGTGAAGCTTTCTTT. As protein: CASSVVSGGEAFF.

The V and J genes are TRBV5-1 and TRBJ1-2, with 7 positions matching TRBD1. Germline V gene data show CDR1 as SGHRS and CDR2 as YFSETQ. The CDR3 consists of 13 residues. The junction had 2 bases not matched to a gene; V was cut back by 0 bases and J by 6 bases. CDR3 in amino acids: CASSLEQGDGYTF. The DNA for the CDR3 is TGCGCCAGCAGCTTGGAGCAGGGGGATGGCTACACCTTC.

CDR3 sequence reads: CASSSQDETQYF. CDR3 DNA sequence: TGTGCCAGCAGCTCCCAGGACGAGACCCAGTACTTC. J is TRBJ2-5 and V is TRBV7-2; D is unresolved. CDR3 length equals 12 residues. V lost 4 bases and J lost 5, with 8 bases in between. Germline lookup yields CDR1 SGHTA and CDR2 FQGNSA.

The V gene is TRBV27, the J gene TRBJ1-5, with D perhaps TRBD1 (5 bases). Looked up from germline, CDR1 is MNHEY and CDR2 is SMNVEV (reference sequence). Trimming removed 5 bases from V and 2 bases from J, with 25 bases in between. The CDR3 consists of 19 residues. The CDR3 loop is CASSPIGPQGPGGNQPQHF. The CDR3 DNA sequence: TGTGCCAGCAGTCCCATCGGGCCGCAGGGTCCCGGTGGCAATCAGCCCCAGCATTTT.

The chain is built from TRBV3-1 (or the pseudogene TRBV3-2) and TRBJ2-7, with a possible D match to TRBD1 (5 bases). Between the trimmed V and J ends, which lost 4 bases and 2 bases, there was a span of 12 bases. The CDR3 totals 14 residues. CDR1 and CDR2 from the germline V gene are LGHDT and YNNKEL (reference sequence). The CDR3 DNA follows: TGTGCCAGCAGCCTATCACTGGGGCCCTACGAGCAGTACTTC. It encodes CASSLSLGPYEQYF.

The genes are TRBV12-5 and TRBJ1-6; D may be TRBD1 (5 bases). The CDR3 spans 14 residues. Trimming stripped 0 bases from V and 9 bases from J, with 9 bases between. Germline V gene lookup returns CDR1 LGHNT and CDR2 FRNRAP. DNA of the CDR3: TGTGCTAGTGGTTTGGTGGCAGGGAGTTCACCCCTCCACTTT. Translation: CASGLVAGSSPLHF.

The chain has TRBV5-1 and TRBJ1-4; unclear D gene. CDR1 SGHRS and CDR2 YFSETQ come from the germline V gene. CDR3 length: 13 residues. V was pared by 4 bases and J by 7 bases, with 11 bases between. CDR3: CASSSEPGEKLFF. For the CDR3, the DNA is TGCGCCAGCAGCAGTGAACCTGGTGAAAAACTGTTTTTT.

This sequence joins TRBV9 and TRBJ1-2; D might be TRBD1 (5 bases). The V and J ends lost 4 bases and 4 bases respectively, with 14 bases between them. CDR3 length equals 14 residues. Germline CDR1 and CDR2: SGDLS and YYNGEE. The CDR3 DNA reads as TGTGCCAGCAGCCCCGGGGGGGGGACCTATGGCTACACCTTC. It translates to CASSPGGGTYGYTF.

The DNA for the CDR3 is TGTGCCAGCAGCTTGGGGGCGGGGCAGCCCGGGGAGCTGTTTTTT. Translating it yields CASSLGAGQPGELFF. The genes are TRBV5-8 and TRBJ2-2, with D maybe TRBD2 (6 bases). This CDR3 spans 15 amino acids. The germline V gene encodes CDR1 SGHTS and CDR2 YDEGEE. V gave up 0 bases and J gave up 6 bases, with 12 bases separating them. The whole variable domain, remainder taken from reference TRBV5-8 and TRBJ2-2, is EAGVTQSPTHLIKTRGQQATLRCSPISGHTSVYWYQQALGLGLQFLLWYDEGEERNRGNFPPRFSGRQFPNYSSELNVNALELEDSALYLCASSLGAGQPGELFFGEGSRLTVL.

CDR3 DNA: TGCGCCAGCAGCCCACAGGGGACGAGCTCCTACGAGCAGTACTTC. This codes for CASSPQGTSSYEQYF. The chain uses TRBV5-1 and TRBJ2-7; 7 nucleotides agree with TRBD1. Germline CDR1 SGHRS, CDR2 YFSETQ. V shed 4 bases and J 0 bases; nucleotides not matched to a gene: 7. CDR3 size: 15 residues.

The chain couples TRBV3-1 (or the pseudogene TRBV3-2) to TRBJ2-3; tentatively, D is TRBD1 or TRBD2 (5 bases each). CDR3 length: 16 amino acids. V lost 4 bases and J 1 base, leaving 15 bases between the germline ends. Germline CDR1 reads LGHDT; CDR2 reads YNNKEL (reference sequence). The CDR3 bases are TGTGCCAGCAGCCTTACCGGGGCGGTCGGCACAGATACGCAGTATTTT. Protein product: CASSLTGAVGTDTQYF.